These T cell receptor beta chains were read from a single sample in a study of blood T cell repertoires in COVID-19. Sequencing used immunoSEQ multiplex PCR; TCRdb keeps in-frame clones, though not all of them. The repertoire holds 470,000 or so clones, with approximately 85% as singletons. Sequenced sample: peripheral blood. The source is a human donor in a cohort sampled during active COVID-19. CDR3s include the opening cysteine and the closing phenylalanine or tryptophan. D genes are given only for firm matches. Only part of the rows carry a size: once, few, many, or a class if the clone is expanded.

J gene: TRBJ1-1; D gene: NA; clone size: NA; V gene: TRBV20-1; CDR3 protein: CSASKGGTEAFF; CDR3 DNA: TGCAGTGCTAGTAAAGGGGGCACTGAAGCTTTCTTT
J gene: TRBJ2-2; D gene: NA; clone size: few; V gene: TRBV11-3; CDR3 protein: CASSLEGAGGELFF; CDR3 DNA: TGTGCCAGCAGCTTAGAGGGGGCTGGCGGGGAGCTGTTTTTT
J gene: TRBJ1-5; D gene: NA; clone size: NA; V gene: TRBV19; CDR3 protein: CASSIGSLGGNQPQHF; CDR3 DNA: TGTGCCAGTAGTATAGGTTCACTGGGAGGCAATCAGCCCCAGCATTTT
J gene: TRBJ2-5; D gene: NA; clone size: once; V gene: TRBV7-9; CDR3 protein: CASSMIQGTQETQYF; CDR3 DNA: TGTGCCAGCAGTATGATTCAGGGGACCCAAGAGACCCAGTACTTC
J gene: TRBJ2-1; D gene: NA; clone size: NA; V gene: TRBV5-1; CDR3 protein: CASSFNGGQFF; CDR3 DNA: TGCGCCAGCAGCTTTAATGGCGGGCAGTTCTTC
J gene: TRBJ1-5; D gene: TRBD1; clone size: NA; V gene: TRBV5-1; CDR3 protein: CASSLTPPGQGGQPQHF; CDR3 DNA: TGCGCCAGCAGCTTGACACCTCCGGGACAGGGAGGGCAGCCCCAGCATTTT
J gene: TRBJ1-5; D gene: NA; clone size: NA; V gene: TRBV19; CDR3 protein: CASIPPPGNYSNQPQHF; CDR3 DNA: TGTGCCAGTATTCCCCCCCCGGGAAATTATAGCAATCAGCCCCAGCATTTT
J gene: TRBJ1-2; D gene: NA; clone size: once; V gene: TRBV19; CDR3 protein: CASSMRTYGYTF; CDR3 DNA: TGTGCCAGTAGTATGAGGACTTATGGCTACACCTTC
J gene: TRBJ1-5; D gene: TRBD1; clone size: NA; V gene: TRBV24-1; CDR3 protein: CATSDQTDRVTCNQPQHF; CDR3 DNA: TGTGCCACCAGTGATCAAACCGACAGGGTAACTTGCAATCAGCCCCAGCATTTT
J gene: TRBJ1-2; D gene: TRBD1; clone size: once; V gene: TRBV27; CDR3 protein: CASSPRTGVFYGYTF; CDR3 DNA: TGTGCCAGCAGTCCCCGGACAGGGGTCTTCTATGGCTACACCTTC
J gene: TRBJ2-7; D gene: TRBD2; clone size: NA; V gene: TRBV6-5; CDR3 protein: CASSYSRGTRSYEQYF; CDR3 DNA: TGTGCCAGCAGTTACTCGAGAGGGACTAGATCCTACGAGCAGTACTTC
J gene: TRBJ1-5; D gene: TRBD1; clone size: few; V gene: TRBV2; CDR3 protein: CASTGTGFSNQPQHF; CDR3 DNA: TGTGCCAGCACCGGGACAGGCTTTAGCAATCAGCCCCAGCATTTT
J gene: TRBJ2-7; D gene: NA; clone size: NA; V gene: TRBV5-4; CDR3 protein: CASSLAGIRYEQYF; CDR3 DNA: TGTGCCAGCAGCTTGGCAGGGATCCGCTACGAGCAGTACTTC
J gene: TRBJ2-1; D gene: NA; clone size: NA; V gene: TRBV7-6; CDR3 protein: CASSFRDEQFF; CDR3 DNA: TGTGCCAGCAGCTTTCGGGATGAGCAGTTCTTC